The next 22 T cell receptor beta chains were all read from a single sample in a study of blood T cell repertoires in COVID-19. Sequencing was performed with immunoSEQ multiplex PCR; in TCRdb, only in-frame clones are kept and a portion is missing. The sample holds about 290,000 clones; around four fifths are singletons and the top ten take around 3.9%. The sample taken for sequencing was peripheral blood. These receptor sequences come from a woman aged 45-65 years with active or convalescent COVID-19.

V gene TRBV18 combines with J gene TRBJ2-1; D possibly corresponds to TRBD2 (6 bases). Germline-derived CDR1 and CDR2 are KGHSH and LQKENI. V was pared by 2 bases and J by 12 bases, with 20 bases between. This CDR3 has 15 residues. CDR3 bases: TGTGCCAGCTCACCAGATGAGGTTGCGGGATCAGGGCAGTTCTTC. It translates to CASSPDEVAGSGQFF.

The CDR3 DNA reads as TGTGCCAGCAGCTTAGCGGGAGGGCCAGTCGACGGGTACGAGCAGTACTTC. Translation: CASSLAGGPVDGYEQYF. V is TRBV7-2 and J is TRBJ2-7; 7 bases agree with TRBD2. With V trimmed by 0 bases and J by 4 bases, 12 bases remained unmatched. Germline V CDR1 and CDR2: SGHTA, FQGNSA. The CDR3 runs to 17 residues.

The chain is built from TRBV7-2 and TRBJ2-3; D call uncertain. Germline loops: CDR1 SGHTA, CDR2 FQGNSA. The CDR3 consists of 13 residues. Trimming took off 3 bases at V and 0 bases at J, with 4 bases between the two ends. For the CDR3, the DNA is TGTGCCAGCAGCTTTTATAGCACAGATACGCAGTATTTT. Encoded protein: CASSFYSTDTQYF.

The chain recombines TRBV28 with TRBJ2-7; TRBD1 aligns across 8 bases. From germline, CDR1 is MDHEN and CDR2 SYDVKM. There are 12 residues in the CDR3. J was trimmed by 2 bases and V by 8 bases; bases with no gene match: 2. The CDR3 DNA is TGTGCCAGCCAGGGGGCGGCCTACGAGCAGTACTTC. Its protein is CASQGAAYEQYF.

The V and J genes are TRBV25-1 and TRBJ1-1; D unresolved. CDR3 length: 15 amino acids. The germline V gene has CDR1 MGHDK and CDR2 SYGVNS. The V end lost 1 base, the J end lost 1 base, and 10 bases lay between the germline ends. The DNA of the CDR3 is TGTGCCAGCAGTGAATCCGGTGTCCCGAACACTGAAGCTTTCTTT. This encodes CASSESGVPNTEAFF.

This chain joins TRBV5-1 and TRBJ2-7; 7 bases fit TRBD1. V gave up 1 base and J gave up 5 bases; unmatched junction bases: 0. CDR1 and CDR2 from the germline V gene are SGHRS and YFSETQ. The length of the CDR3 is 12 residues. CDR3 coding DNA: TGCGCCAGCAGCTTGACAGGGGACGAGCAGTACTTC. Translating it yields CASSLTGDEQYF.

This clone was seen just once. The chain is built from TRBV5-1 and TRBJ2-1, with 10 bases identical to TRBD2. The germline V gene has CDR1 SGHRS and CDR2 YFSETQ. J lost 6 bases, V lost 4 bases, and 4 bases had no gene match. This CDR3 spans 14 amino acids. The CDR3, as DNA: TGCGCCAGCAGCAAACTAGCGGGGAGCAATGAGCAGTTCTTC. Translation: CASSKLAGSNEQFF. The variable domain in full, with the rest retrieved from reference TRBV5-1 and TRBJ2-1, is KAGVTQTPRYLIKTRGQQVTLSCSPISGHRSVSWYQQTPGQGLQFLFEYFSETQRNKGNFPGRFSGRQFSNSRSEMNVSTLELGDSALYLCASSKLAGSNEQFFGPGTRLTVL.

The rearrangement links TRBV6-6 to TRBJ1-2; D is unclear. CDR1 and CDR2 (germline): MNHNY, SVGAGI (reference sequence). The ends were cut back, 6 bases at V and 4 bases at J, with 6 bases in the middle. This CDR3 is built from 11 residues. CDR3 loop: CASSPSYGYTF. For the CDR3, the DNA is TGTGCCAGCAGCCCCTCCTATGGCTACACCTTC.

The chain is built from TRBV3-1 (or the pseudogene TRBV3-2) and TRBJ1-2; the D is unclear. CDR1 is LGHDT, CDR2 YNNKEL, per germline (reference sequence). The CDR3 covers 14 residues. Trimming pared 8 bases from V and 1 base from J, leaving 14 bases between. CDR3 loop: CASATTRNNYGYTF. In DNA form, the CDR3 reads TGTGCCAGCGCCACGACAAGGAATAACTATGGCTACACCTTC.

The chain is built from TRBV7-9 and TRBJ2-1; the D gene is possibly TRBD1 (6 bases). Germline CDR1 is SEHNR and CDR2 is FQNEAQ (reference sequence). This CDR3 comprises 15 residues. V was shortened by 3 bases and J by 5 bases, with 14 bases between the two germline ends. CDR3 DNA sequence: TGTGCCAGCAGCTTCACCAGGGGAGATCACAATGAGCAGTTCTTC. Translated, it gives CASSFTRGDHNEQFF. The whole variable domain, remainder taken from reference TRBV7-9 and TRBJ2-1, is DTGVSQNPRHKITKRGQNVTFRCDPISEHNRLYWYRQTLGQGPEFLTYFQNEAQLEKSRLLSDRFSAERPKGSFSTLEIQRTEQGDSAMYLCASSFTRGDHNEQFFGPGTRLTVL.

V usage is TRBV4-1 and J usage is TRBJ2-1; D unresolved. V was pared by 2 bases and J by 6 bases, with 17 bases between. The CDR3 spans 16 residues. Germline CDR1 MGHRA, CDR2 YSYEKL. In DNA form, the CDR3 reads TGCGCCAGCAGCCAACTAGGCCTCAGTTTCCGCAATGAGCAGTTCTTC. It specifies CASSQLGLSFRNEQFF.

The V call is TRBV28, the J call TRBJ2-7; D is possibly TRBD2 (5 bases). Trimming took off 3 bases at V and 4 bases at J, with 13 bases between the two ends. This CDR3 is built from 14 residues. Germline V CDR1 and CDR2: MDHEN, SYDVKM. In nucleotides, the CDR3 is TGTGCCAGCAGTTTGACGGGAATCGGGTACGAGCAGTACTTC. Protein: CASSLTGIGYEQYF.

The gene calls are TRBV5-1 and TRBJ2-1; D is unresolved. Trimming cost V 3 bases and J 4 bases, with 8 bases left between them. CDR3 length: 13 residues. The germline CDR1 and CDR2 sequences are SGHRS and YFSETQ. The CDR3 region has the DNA TGCGCCAGCAGCTCGTCTAGTTACAATGAGCAGTTCTTC. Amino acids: CASSSSSYNEQFF.

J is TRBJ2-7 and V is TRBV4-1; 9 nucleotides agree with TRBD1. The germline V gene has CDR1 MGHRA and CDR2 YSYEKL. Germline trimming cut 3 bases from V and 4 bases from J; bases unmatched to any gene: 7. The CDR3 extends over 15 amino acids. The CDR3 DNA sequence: TGCGCCAGCAGCCAGGTGGGACAGGGAATATACGAGCAGTACTTC. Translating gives CASSQVGQGIYEQYF.

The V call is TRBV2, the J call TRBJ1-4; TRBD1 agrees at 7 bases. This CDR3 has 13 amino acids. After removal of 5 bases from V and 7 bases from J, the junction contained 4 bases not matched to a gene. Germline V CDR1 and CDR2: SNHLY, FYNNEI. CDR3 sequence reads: CASSFGTAEKLFF. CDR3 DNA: TGTGCCAGCAGTTTTGGGACAGCTGAAAAACTGTTTTTT. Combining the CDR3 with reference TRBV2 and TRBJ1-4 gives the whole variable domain EPEVTQTPSHQVTQMGQEVILRCVPISNHLYFYWYRQILGQKVEFLVSFYNNEISEKSEIFDDQFSVERPDGSNFTLKIRSTKLEDSAMYFCASSFGTAEKLFFGSGTQLSVL.

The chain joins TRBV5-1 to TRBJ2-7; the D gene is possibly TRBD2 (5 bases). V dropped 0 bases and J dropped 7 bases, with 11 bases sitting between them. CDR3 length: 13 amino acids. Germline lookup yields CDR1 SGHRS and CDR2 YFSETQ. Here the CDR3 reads CASSLAVGGEQYF. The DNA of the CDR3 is TGCGCCAGCAGCTTGGCCGTCGGAGGTGAGCAGTACTTC.

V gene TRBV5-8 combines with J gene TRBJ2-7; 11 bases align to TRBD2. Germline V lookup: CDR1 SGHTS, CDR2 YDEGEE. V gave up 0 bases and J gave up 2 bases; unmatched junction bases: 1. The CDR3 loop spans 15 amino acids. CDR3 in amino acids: CASSLGLAGPYEQYF. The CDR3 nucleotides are TGTGCCAGCAGCTTGGGACTAGCGGGGCCCTACGAGCAGTACTTC. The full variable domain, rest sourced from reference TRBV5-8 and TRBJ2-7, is EAGVTQSPTHLIKTRGQQATLRCSPISGHTSVYWYQQALGLGLQFLLWYDEGEERNRGNFPPRFSGRQFPNYSSELNVNALELEDSALYLCASSLGLAGPYEQYFGPGTRLTVT.

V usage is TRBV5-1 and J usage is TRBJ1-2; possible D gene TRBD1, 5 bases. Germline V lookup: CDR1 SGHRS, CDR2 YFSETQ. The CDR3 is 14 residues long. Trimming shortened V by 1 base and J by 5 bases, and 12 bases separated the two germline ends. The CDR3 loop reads CASSLMSQGYGYTF. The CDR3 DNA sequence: TGCGCCAGCAGCTTGATGAGCCAGGGATATGGCTACACCTTC. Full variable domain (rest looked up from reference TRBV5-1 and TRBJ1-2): KAGVTQTPRYLIKTRGQQVTLSCSPISGHRSVSWYQQTPGQGLQFLFEYFSETQRNKGNFPGRFSGRQFSNSRSEMNVSTLELGDSALYLCASSLMSQGYGYTFGSGTRLTVV.

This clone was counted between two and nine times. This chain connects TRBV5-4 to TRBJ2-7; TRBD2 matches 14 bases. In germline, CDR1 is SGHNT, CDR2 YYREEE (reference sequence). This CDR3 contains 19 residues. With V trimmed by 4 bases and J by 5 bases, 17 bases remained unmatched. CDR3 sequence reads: CASSPKQAGTSGSIHEQYF. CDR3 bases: TGTGCCAGCAGCCCTAAACAGGCCGGGACTAGCGGGAGTATCCACGAGCAGTACTTC. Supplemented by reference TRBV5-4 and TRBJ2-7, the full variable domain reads ETGVTQSPTHLIKTRGQQVTLRCSSQSGHNTVSWYQQALGQGPQFIFQYYREEENGRGNFPPRFSGLQFPNYSSELNVNALELDDSALYLCASSPKQAGTSGSIHEQYFGPGTRLTVT.

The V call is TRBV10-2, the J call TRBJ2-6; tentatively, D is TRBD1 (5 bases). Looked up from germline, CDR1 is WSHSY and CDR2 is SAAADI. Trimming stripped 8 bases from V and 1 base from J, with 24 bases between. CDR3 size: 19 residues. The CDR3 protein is CASAEAGQGISSGANVLTF. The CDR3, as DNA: TGCGCCAGCGCCGAGGCAGGGCAGGGAATCTCTTCTGGGGCCAACGTCCTGACTTTC.

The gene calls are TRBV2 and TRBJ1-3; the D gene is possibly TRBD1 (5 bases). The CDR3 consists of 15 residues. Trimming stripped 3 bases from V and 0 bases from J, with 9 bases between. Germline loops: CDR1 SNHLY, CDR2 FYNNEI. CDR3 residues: CASSDGGHSGNTIYF. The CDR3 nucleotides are TGTGCCAGCAGTGATGGCGGACACTCTGGAAACACCATATATTTT.

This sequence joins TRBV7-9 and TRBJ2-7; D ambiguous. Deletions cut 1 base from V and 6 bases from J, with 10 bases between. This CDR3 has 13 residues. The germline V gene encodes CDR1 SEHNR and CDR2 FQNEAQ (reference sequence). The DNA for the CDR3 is TGTGCCAGCAGCTTAGGGGCCCTCGGCGAGCAGTACTTC. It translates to CASSLGALGEQYF.